The rows below give T cell receptor beta chains drawn from one sample of a study of control samples from healthy donors and cancer patients. The table came from immunoSEQ multiplex PCR; TCRdb's copy has only in-frame clones and leaves some out. The sample gives fewer than 85,000 clones, about 95% of which show up once; approximately 3% is in the top ten. Sequenced: blood. The receptors here all came from a woman in her twenties or thirties in good health. CDR3s include the opening cysteine and the closing phenylalanine or tryptophan. The order of the fields is clone size, D gene, V gene, J gene, CDR3 protein, CDR3 DNA. A D gene is named only where the DNA matches it firmly. Clone size, where shown, is once, few, many, or a class for clones that have expanded.

>-|TRBD1|TRBV19|TRBJ1-2
CASTRGRAKYGYTF
TGTGCCAGTACTAGGGGGCGGGCTAAGTATGGCTACACCTTC
>-|-|TRBV20-1|TRBJ2-3
CSASLETGPQYF
TGCAGTGCTAGTCTTGAAACAGGGCCACAGTATTTT
>-|TRBD1|TRBV6-1|TRBJ1-2
CASSEVFQGGYGYTF
TGTGCCAGCAGTGAAGTATTCCAGGGGGGCTATGGCTACACCTTC
>-|-|TRBV24-1|TRBJ2-3
CATTGTTDTQYF
TGTGCCACCACGGGGACCACAGATACGCAGTATTTT
>-|-|TRBV6-5|TRBJ1-5
CASSYSTRQPQHF
TGTGCCAGCAGTTACTCGACTCGTCAGCCCCAGCATTTT
>-|-|TRBV4-1|TRBJ1-2
CASSQVRSANYGYTF
TGCGCCAGCAGCCAAGTTCGTTCGGCGAACTATGGCTACACCTTC
>-|TRBD1|TRBV4-1|TRBJ1-2
CASSLDRGDGYTF
TGCGCCAGCAGCCTGGACAGGGGTGATGGCTACACCTTC
>-|TRBD1|TRBV5-1|TRBJ1-4
CASAPSGQGEKLFF
TGCGCCAGCGCCCCTTCGGGACAGGGGGAAAAACTGTTTTTT
>-|-|TRBV28|TRBJ2-3
CASGNGAGRTDTQYF
TGTGCCAGCGGCAACGGGGCCGGGCGTACAGATACGCAGTATTTT
>-|TRBD1|TRBV6-5|TRBJ1-2
CASSFQGVGYTF
TGTGCCAGCAGTTTCCAGGGGGTTGGCTACACCTTC
>once|-|TRBV19|TRBJ1-3
CASGGGSTGNTIYF
TGTGCCAGTGGAGGAGGGAGCACTGGAAACACCATATATTTT
>once|-|TRBV2|TRBJ1-3
CASFDTSGNTIYF
TGTGCCAGCTTCGACACCTCTGGAAACACCATATATTTT
>-|-|TRBV9|TRBJ1-3
CASSGDPDSIGNTIYF
TGTGCCAGCAGCGGCGACCCGGACAGTATTGGAAACACCATATATTTT
>-|-|TRBV21-1|TRBJ1-1
CASSKTASMNTEAFF
TGTGCCAGCAGCAAAACGGCCAGCATGAACACTGAAGCTTTCTTT
>-|-|TRBV5-4|TRBJ1-2
CASSLVAQGYTF
TGTGCCAGCAGCTTGGTAGCGCAAGGCTACACCTTC
>-|TRBD1|TRBV3-1/TRBV3-2|TRBJ1-1
CASSPTPGQGSTEAFF
TGTGCCAGCAGCCCGACACCAGGACAGGGATCGACTGAAGCTTTCTTT
>-|-|TRBV5-1|TRBJ1-1
CASSLERRNTEAFF
TGCGCCAGCAGCTTGGAACGGCGGAACACTGAAGCTTTCTTT
>-|-|TRBV6-5|TRBJ1-3
CASTSRTVSGNTIYF
TGTGCCAGCACCTCCCGGACCGTTTCTGGAAACACCATATATTTT
>-|-|TRBV6-5|TRBJ1-5
CATKRWVESNQPQHF
TGTGCCACGAAGAGGTGGGTCGAGAGCAATCAGCCCCAGCATTTT